The T cell receptor beta chain described here comes from a study of shared clonotypes between healthy human individuals. Germline V lookup: CDR1 SGHAT, CDR2 FQNNGV. With 10 bases clipped from V and 1 base from J, the junction kept 2 bases outside the gene matches. The CDR3 runs 13 residues. The sample holds one count of this clone. What it binds is not known. Only CD45RO-negative cells positively selected for CCR7 counted as naive CD8 cells, so terminally differentiated effector memory CD45RA+ cells were excluded. Each of the donors was a healthy adult who was HIV-negative and had not had a recent acute infection or vaccination. Overall study findings and caveats: The study sampled only blood, and tissue repertoires likely differ.

Sequencing used immunoSEQ multiplex PCR; TCRdb keeps in-frame clones, though not all of them. Of approximately 1.9 million clones listed, around 95% were seen once; the top ten hold 1.5% to 2%. The clonotype originates from a man between 18 and 29 years old in good health. Some clones in this sample may be carry-over from other donors' samples. V and J are TRBV11-2 and TRBJ2-1; TRBD2 agrees at 9 bases. Material for sequencing was naive CD8+ T cells from PBMCs. DNA for the CDR3: TGTGCCACTACTAGCGGGTCCTACAATGAGCAGTTCTTC. Translating gives CATTSGSYNEQFF.